This section outlines one T cell receptor beta chain sequence together with its context. Its antigen is unknown. The assay was immunoSEQ multiplex PCR, and TCRdb's table has in-frame clones only and misses some. Of roughly 60,000 clones in the sample, 85% are singletons; the top ten hold under 4.5%. This sample is drawn from a study of OX40 agonist ivuxolimab in advanced cancers. Overall study: Mean age approximately 59 years, range 23 to 79; roughly 80% male. Earlier treatment with anti-PD-1, anti-PD-L1 or anti-CTLA-4 was permitted, and 30% to 40% had received some. Whole-study results and caveats: There were, on average, more expanded clones in CD8+ T cells than in CD4+. Antigen specificity of clonally expanded peripheral T cells was not established.

V lost 5 bases to trimming and J lost 6 bases; unmatched junction nucleotides: 4. The CDR3 totals 14 residues. CDR1 and CDR2 from the germline V gene are LNHDA and SQIVND (reference sequence). This receptor was identified in an adult with an advanced solid tumor such as melanoma, head and neck, liver or kidney cancer. This chain joins TRBV19 and TRBJ2-2; the match to TRBD1 covers 9 bases. Sequenced material: CD4+ or CD8+ T cells sorted from blood, taken in a trial of the OX40 agonist ivuxolimab. The CDR3 nucleotides read TGTGCCAGTAGTCCTCGGGACAGGGCCGGGGAGCTGTTTTTT. Translated: CASSPRDRAGELFF.